This T cell receptor (beta chain) was identified in a study of tumor-infiltrating lymphocytes in oesophageal squamous cell carcinoma. In its sample, this clonotype was seen many times. This CDR3 contains 15 residues. CDR1 is SNHLY, CDR2 FYNNEI, per germline. V lost 6 bases to trimming and J lost 0 bases, with 11 bases between them. TCRdb reprocessed the PCR reads with MiXCR, giving one entry per CDR3 protein. The data contain approximately 20,000 distinct CDR3 sequences, less than 45% of them singletons. The source of this sequence is a male donor with esophageal squamous cell carcinoma. The sequencing sample was made of normal esophageal tissue next to the tumor. The chain employs TRBV2 and TRBJ2-2; possibly TRBD1 or TRBD2 for D (5 bases each). CDR3 loop: CASRPGTTNTGELFF. The CDR3 DNA reads as TGTGCCAGCAGACCCGGGACCACGAACACCGGGGAGCTGTTTTTT.